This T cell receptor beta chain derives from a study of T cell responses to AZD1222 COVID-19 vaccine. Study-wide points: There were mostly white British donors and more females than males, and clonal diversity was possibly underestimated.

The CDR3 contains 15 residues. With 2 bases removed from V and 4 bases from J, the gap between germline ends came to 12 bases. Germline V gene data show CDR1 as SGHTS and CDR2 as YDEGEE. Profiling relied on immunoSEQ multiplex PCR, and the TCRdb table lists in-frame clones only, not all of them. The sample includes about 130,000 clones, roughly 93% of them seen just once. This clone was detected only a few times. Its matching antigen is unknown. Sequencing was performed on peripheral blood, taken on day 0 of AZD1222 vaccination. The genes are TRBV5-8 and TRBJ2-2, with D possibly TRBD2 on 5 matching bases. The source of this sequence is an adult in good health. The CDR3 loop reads CASSFSRDSTGELFF. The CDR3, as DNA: TGTGCCAGCAGCTTCAGCCGGGATTCCACCGGGGAGCTGTTTTTT.